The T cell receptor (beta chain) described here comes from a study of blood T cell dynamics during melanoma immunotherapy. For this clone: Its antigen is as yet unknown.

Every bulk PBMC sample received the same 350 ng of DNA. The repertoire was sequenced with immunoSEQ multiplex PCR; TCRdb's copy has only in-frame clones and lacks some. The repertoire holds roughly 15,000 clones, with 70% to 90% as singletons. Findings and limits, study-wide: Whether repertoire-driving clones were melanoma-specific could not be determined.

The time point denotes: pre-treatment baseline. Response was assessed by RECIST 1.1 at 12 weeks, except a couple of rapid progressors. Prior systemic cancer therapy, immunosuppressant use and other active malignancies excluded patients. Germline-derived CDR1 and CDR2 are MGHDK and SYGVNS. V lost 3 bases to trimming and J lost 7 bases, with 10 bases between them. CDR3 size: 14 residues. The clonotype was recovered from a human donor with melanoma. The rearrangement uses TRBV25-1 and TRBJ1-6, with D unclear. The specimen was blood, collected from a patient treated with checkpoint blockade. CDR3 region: CASSDNAPNSPLHF. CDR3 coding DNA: TGTGCCAGCAGTGACAACGCTCCGAATTCACCCCTCCACTTT.